This TCR beta chain was found in a study of T-cell reconstitution after alpha-beta-depleted transplantation in children. The authors prepared the TCRbeta library with unique molecular identifiers. A single record per CDR3 protein comes from TCRdb applying MiXCR to the PCR reads. The sample holds about 610,000 distinct CDR3 sequences, roughly a tenth seen once. This clonotype was observed a few times. Sequenced material: PBMCs from the stem cell graft donor, taken from the stem cell graft. This TCR was sampled from a human donor who donated a stem cell graft to a child with acute myeloid leukemia.

CDR3 bases: TGTGCCAGCAGTCTCTTGCAGGGACAGGGCCCTAATTCACCCCTCCACTTT. Its translation: CASSLLQGQGPNSPLHF. V gene TRBV28 combines with J gene TRBJ1-6; TRBD1 agrees at 9 bases. The CDR3 sequence is 17 residues long. The germline gives CDR1 MDHEN, CDR2 SYDVKM. Trimming took 5 bases from V and 6 from J; bases not matched to a gene: 11.